Below, 15 T cell receptor beta chains from the same sample are listed, as sequenced in a study of naive and memory T cell subsets. An equimolar mix of two oligonucleotides served as the beta constant-region primer for TRBC1 and TRBC2. Four rounds of PCR amplified the ligated cDNA using nested alpha and beta constant-region primers plus SP2. MiXCR, run by TCRdb on the UMI-ligation and nested PCR reads, gives a single entry per CDR3 protein. The sample holds more than 100,000 distinct CDR3 sequences; roughly 32% are singletons and the top ten take 0.9%. The sample was central memory CD4+ T cells from blood. These receptors came from a human donor in good health.

The chain uses TRBV5-4 and TRBJ2-1; D is uncertain. The ends were cut back, 8 bases at V and 1 base at J, with 19 bases in the middle. The CDR3 runs to 16 residues. In germline, CDR1 is SGHNT, CDR2 YYREEE (reference sequence). CDR3 residues: CARSPLSVISYNEQFF. DNA for the CDR3: TGTGCCAGAAGTCCTCTTTCGGTCATTTCCTACAATGAGCAGTTCTTC.

The gene calls are TRBV12-3 or TRBV12-4 and TRBJ1-5; TRBD1 might be the D (5 bases). The CDR3 covers 15 residues. The ends were cut back, 6 bases at V and 2 bases at J, with 14 bases in the middle. CDR3 sequence: CASRRGGAGNQPQHF. CDR3 bases: TGTGCCAGCAGGAGGGGTGGTGCAGGCAATCAGCCCCAGCATTTT.

This clonotype appeared many times. The junction does not match germline at one end; this may be a read error. The chain has TRBV2 and TRBJ2-1, with D unresolved. CDR1 SNHLY and CDR2 FYNNEI come from the germline V gene. This CDR3 has 8 residues. CDR3: CASTRGGF. The CDR3 DNA is TGTGCCAGCACCCGAGGTGGATTC. Looking up the rest from reference TRBV2 and TRBJ2-1 gives the full variable domain: EPEVTQTPSHQVTQMGQEVILRCVPISNHLYFYWYRQILGQKVEFLVSFYNNEISEKSEIFDDQFSVERPDGSNFTLKIRSTKLEDSAMYFCASTRGGFGPGTRLTVL.

The V gene is TRBV12-3 or TRBV12-4, the J gene TRBJ1-2; D gene unclear. V was trimmed by 2 bases and J by 4 bases, leaving 11 bases between them. The CDR3 spans 14 residues. The CDR3 DNA follows: TGTGCCAGCAGTTTATCGGACGGGCCCTATGGCTACACCTTC. Protein: CASSLSDGPYGYTF.

V and J are TRBV9 and TRBJ1-5; D gene ambiguous. Trimming removed 2 bases at V and 2 bases at J, with 8 bases between. Germline assignment: CDR1 SGDLS and CDR2 YYNGEE. The length of the CDR3 is 14 residues. CDR3 nucleotide sequence: TGTGCCAGCAGCGTGCAACCGGGCAATCAGCCCCAGCATTTT. This gives the protein CASSVQPGNQPQHF.

V and J are TRBV28 and TRBJ1-2, with D uncertain. Trimming removed 3 bases from V and 7 bases from J, with 12 bases in between. From germline, CDR1 is MDHEN and CDR2 SYDVKM. This CDR3 has 13 residues. CDR3 region: CASSFSGWGGYTF. Here the CDR3 DNA reads TGTGCCAGCAGTTTCTCGGGTTGGGGTGGCTACACCTTC.

The chain couples TRBV20-1 to TRBJ2-3; 15 bases match TRBD2. The V and J ends lost 5 bases and 1 base, in that order; junction bases with no gene match: 10. CDR1 DFQATT and CDR2 SNEGSKA come from the germline V gene (reference sequence). This CDR3 has 18 amino acids. DNA of the CDR3: TGCAGTGCTGCCCGGACTAGCGGGAGGGCCGGTGGCACAGATACGCAGTATTTT. Translated, it gives CSAARTSGRAGGTDTQYF.

The chain uses TRBV11-2 and TRBJ2-1; D is undetermined. This CDR3 spans 15 amino acids. Looked up from germline, CDR1 is SGHAT and CDR2 is FQNNGV. Trimming removed 2 bases at V and 7 bases at J, with 15 bases between. CDR3 loop: CASSLLVVGPNEQFF. The CDR3 DNA follows: TGTGCCAGCAGCTTACTGGTGGTCGGCCCAAATGAGCAGTTCTTC.

This clonotype was detected only a few times. This chain links TRBV20-1 with TRBJ2-1, with 12 bases that match TRBD2. V lost 0 bases and J lost 4; bases outside the gene matches: 16. The germline V gene has CDR1 DFQATT and CDR2 SNEGSKA (reference sequence). The CDR3 has 20 residues. The CDR3, as DNA: TGCAGTGCTAGAGATCTAGGGAAAACTAGCGGGAGGATAGGGTACAATGAGCAGTTCTTC. Its protein is CSARDLGKTSGRIGYNEQFF.

Notes on this clonotype: The junction does not match germline at one end; this may be a read error. The chain is built from TRBV6-5 and TRBJ2-7; 11 bases map to TRBD1. The CDR3 has 12 amino acids. Germline V gene lookup returns CDR1 MNHEY and CDR2 SVGAGI. CDR3 amino acids: CASSKGQGEPYF. The CDR3 DNA reads as TGTGCCAGCAGTAAGGGACAGGGGGAGCCGTACTTC.

The V call is TRBV12-5, the J call TRBJ2-2, with 9 bases matching TRBD1. Germline CDR1 LGHNT, CDR2 FRNRAP. The CDR3 sequence is 15 residues long. J was trimmed by 3 bases and V by 4 bases; bases with no gene match: 3. CDR3 region: CASGYRGQDTGELFF. For the CDR3, the DNA is TGTGCTAGTGGTTACAGGGGGCAGGACACCGGGGAGCTGTTTTTT. Complete variable domain (other parts from reference TRBV12-5 and TRBJ2-2): DARVTQTPRHKVTEMGQEVTMRCQPILGHNTVFWYRQTMMQGLELLAYFRNRAPLDDSGMPKDRFSAEMPDATLATLKIQPSEPRDSAVYFCASGYRGQDTGELFFGEGSRLTVL.

The chain joins TRBV6-1 to TRBJ1-5; 10 positions agree with TRBD1. Germline V gene sequence: CDR1 MNHNS, CDR2 SASEGT. V shed 6 bases and J 2 bases; nucleotides not matched to a gene: 7. This CDR3 has 16 residues. CDR3 sequence: CASSRQGAGGNQPQHF. The CDR3 nucleotides are TGTGCCAGCAGCCGACAGGGGGCTGGTGGCAATCAGCCCCAGCATTTT.

CDR3 sequence: CASRGTDSNTEAFF. CDR3 DNA sequence: TGTGCCAGCAGAGGGACGGATTCAAACACTGAAGCTTTCTTT. This chain connects TRBV6-4 to TRBJ1-1; possibly TRBD1 for D (5 bases). The germline CDR1 and CDR2 sequences are MRHNA and SNTAGT. CDR3 length equals 14 residues. V lost 6 bases to trimming and J lost 2 bases, with 13 bases between them.

Points on this clonotype: A much larger clone sits a single nucleotide away, making a read error possible. V and J are TRBV12-3 or TRBV12-4 and TRBJ2-7, with D possibly being TRBD1 (5 bases). The CDR3 consists of 16 residues. This CDR3 reads CDSSSSYLDSRDEQYF. CDR3 nucleotides: TGTGACAGCAGCAGTTCTTACCTAGACAGCCGCGACGAGCAGTACTTC.

This rearrangement joins TRBV10-3 to TRBJ2-5; TRBD2 aligns across 13 bases. Germline V gives CDR1 ENHRY, CDR2 SYGVKD. Trimming took 6 bases from V and 5 from J; bases not matched to a gene: 3. The CDR3 length is 14 residues. This CDR3 reads CAIRRTSGSETQYF. DNA for the CDR3: TGTGCCATCAGGAGGACTAGCGGGAGTGAGACCCAGTACTTC.